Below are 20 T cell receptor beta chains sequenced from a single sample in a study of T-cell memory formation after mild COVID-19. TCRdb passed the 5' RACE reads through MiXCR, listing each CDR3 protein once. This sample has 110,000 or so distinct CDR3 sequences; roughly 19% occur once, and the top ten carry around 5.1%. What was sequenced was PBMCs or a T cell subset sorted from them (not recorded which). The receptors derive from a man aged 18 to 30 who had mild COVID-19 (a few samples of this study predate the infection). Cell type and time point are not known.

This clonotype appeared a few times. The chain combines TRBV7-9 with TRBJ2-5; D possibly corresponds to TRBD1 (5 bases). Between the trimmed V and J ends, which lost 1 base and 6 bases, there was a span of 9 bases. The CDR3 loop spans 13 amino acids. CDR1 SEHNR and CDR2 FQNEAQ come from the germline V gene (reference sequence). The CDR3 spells CASSLGGPQTQYF. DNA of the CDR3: TGTGCCAGCAGCTTAGGGGGCCCGCAGACCCAGTACTTC. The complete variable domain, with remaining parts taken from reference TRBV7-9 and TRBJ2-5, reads DTGVSQNPRHKITKRGQNVTFRCDPISEHNRLYWYRQTLGQGPEFLTYFQNEAQLEKSRLLSDRFSAERPKGSFSTLEIQRTEQGDSAMYLCASSLGGPQTQYFGPGTRLLVL.

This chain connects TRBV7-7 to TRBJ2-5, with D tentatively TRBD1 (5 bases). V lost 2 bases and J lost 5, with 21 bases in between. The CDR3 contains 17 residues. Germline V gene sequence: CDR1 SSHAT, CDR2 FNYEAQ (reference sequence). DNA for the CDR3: TGTGCCAGCAGCTTAACGGCTGGGCAGGGCGATACGGAGACCCAGTACTTC. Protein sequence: CASSLTAGQGDTETQYF.

Written as DNA, the CDR3 is TGTGCCAGCAGGCGGGGTCCTGACACAGATACGCAGTATTTT. Translation: CASRRGPDTDTQYF. The gene calls are TRBV7-3 and TRBJ2-3; D is possibly TRBD2 (6 bases). The V and J ends lost 6 bases and 2 bases respectively, with 12 bases between them. Germline CDR1 SGHTA, CDR2 FQGTGA. The CDR3 is made up of 14 amino acids.

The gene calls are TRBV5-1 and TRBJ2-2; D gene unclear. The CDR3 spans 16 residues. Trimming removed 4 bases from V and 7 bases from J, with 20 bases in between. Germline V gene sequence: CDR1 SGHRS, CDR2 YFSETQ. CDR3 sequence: CASSPSNSGPDGELFF. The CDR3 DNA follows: TGCGCCAGCAGCCCCTCTAATTCGGGTCCAGACGGGGAGCTGTTTTTT.

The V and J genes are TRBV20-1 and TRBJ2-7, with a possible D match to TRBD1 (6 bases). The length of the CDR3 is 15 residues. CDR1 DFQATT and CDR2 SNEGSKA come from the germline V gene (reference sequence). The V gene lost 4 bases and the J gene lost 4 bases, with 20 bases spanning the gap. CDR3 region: CSATPGALQGYEQYF. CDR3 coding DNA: TGCAGTGCTACCCCCGGGGCCCTTCAGGGGTACGAGCAGTACTTC.

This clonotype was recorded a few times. CDR3 in amino acids: CASSLDRGDIQYF. The DNA of the CDR3 is TGCGCCAGCAGCTTAGACAGGGGGGACATTCAGTACTTC. The rearrangement links TRBV5-1 to TRBJ2-4; TRBD1 matches at 9 bases. With 2 bases clipped from V and 8 bases from J, the junction kept 2 bases outside the gene matches. Germline-derived CDR1 and CDR2 are SGHRS and YFSETQ. CDR3 size: 13 residues.

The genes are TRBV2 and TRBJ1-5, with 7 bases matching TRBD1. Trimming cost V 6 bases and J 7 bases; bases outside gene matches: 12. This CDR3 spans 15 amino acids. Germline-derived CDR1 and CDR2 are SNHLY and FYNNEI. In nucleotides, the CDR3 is TGTGCCAGCAGCGTTGGACAGGTTGGGGGGCAGCCCCAGCATTTT. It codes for CASSVGQVGGQPQHF.

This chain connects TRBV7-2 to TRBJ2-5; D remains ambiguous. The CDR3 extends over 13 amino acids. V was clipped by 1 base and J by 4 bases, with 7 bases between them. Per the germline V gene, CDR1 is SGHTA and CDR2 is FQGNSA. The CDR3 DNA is TGTGCCAGCAGCTTAGATCCGGGAGAGACCCAGTACTTC. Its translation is CASSLDPGETQYF.

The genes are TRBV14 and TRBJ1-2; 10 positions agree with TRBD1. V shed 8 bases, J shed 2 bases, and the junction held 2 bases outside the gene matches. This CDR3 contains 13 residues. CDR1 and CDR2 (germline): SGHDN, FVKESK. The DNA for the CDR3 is TGTGCCAGCTCGGACAGGGGGAACTATGGCTACACCTTC. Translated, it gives CASSDRGNYGYTF.

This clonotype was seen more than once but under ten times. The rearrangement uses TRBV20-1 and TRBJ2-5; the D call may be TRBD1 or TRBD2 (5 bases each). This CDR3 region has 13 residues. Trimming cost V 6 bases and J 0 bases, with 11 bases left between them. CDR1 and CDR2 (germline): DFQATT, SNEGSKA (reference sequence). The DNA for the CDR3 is TGCAGTGCCCGAGGGGAGTACCAAGAGACCCAGTACTTC. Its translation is CSARGEYQETQYF.

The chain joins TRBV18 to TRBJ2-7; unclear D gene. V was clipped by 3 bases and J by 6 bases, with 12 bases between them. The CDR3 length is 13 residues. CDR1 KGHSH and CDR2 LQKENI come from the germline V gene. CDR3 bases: TGTGCCAGCTCACCGGGCCCGGATGGCGAGCAGTACGTC. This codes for CASSPGPDGEQYV.

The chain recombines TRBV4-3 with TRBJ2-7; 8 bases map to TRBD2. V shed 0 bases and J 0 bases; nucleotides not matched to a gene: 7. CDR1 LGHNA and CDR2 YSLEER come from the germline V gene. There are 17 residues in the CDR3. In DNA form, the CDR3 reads TGCGCCAGCAGCCAAGATCGGGGGGGCCTTAGCTCCTACGAGCAGTACTTC. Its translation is CASSQDRGGLSSYEQYF.

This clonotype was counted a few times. The CDR3 DNA is TGTGCCAGCAGTGAATTCAGTGGAAACACCATATATTTT. Its translation is CASSEFSGNTIYF. The chain combines TRBV25-1 with TRBJ1-3; D remains ambiguous. V was cut by 1 base and J by 3 bases, with 4 bases left in between. This CDR3 region has 13 residues. Germline V lookup: CDR1 MGHDK, CDR2 SYGVNS.

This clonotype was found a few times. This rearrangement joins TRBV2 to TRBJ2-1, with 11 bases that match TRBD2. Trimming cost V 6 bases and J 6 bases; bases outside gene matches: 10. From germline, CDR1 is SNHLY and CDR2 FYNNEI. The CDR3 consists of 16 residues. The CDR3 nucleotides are TGTGCCAGCAGGCTCCTCACTAGCGGGGGAATCAATGAGCAGTTCTTC. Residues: CASRLLTSGGINEQFF.

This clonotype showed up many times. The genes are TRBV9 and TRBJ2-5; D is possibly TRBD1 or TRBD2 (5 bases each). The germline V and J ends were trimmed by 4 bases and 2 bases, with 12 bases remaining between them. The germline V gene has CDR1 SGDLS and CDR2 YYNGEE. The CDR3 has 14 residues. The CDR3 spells CASSLGTDQETQYF. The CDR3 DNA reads TGTGCCAGCAGCCTAGGGACGGATCAAGAGACCCAGTACTTC.

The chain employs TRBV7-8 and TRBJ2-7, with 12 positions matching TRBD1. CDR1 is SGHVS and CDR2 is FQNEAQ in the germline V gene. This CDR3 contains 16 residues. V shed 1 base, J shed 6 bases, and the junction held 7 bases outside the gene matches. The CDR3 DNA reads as TGTGCCAGCAGCTTAGTTGCCGGGACAGGGGGCGCCGAGCAGTACTTC. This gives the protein CASSLVAGTGGAEQYF.

CDR3 protein: CANTPKQFF. DNA for the CDR3: TGTGCCAACACCCCGAAGCAGTTCTTC. The rearrangement uses TRBV6-5 and TRBJ2-1; D gene ambiguous. V was trimmed by 10 bases and J by 11 bases, leaving 9 bases between them. CDR1 MNHEY and CDR2 SVGAGI come from the germline V gene. The CDR3 covers 9 residues.

CDR3 DNA: TGTGCCAGCAGGACTCGGGACAGGGCCTACAATGAGCAGTTCTTC. This translates into CASRTRDRAYNEQFF. The V and J genes are TRBV12-3 or TRBV12-4 and TRBJ2-1; 9 bases fit TRBD1. This CDR3 spans 15 amino acids. With 6 bases clipped from V and 2 bases from J, the junction kept 5 bases outside the gene matches.

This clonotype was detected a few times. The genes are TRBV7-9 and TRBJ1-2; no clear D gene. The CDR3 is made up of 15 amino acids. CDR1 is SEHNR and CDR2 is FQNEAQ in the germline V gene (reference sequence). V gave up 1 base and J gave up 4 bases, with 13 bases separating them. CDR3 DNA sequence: TGTGCCAGCAGCTTAGGGGCCCACCTAGCCTATGGCTACACCTTC. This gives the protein CASSLGAHLAYGYTF.

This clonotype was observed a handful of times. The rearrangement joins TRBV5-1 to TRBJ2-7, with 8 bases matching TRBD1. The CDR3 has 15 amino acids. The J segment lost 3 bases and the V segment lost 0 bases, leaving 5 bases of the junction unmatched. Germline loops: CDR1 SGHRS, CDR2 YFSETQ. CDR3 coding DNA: TGCGCCAGCAGCTTGGGGGTAGGACAGGGCTACGAGCAGTACTTC. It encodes CASSLGVGQGYEQYF.